The entry below describes one T cell receptor (beta chain). This sample was taken from a study of blood T cell repertoires in COVID-19. Study background: Researchers got acute and convalescent COVID-19 samples from the United States, Italy and Spain. Nucleic acid was either cDNA or gDNA, and it came from T cells, B-cell-depleted T cells, or PBMCs.

Germline V CDR1 and CDR2: GTSNPN, SVGIG (reference sequence). Between the trimmed V and J ends, which lost 3 bases and 11 bases, there was a span of 13 bases. CDR3 length equals 11 residues. Per the authors' pipeline: It was from reference gene primer amplification that nucleated cell counts were estimated. Profiled with immunoSEQ multiplex PCR; TCRdb holds only in-frame clones, not every one. The D gene and trimming were derived from the DNA, and the V and J assignments and clone size from that table. Of 45,000 to 60,000 clones in the sample, roughly 83% are singletons; the top ten hold roughly 2.5%.

The chain joins TRBV30 to TRBJ1-1, with unresolved D. The TCR originated in a man aged 50-59 years with acute or convalescent COVID-19. The sequencing input was peripheral blood. This chain's CDR3 is CAWRKAGRAFF. The CDR3 DNA reads TGTGCCTGGAGAAAGGCGGGAAGGGCTTTCTTT.